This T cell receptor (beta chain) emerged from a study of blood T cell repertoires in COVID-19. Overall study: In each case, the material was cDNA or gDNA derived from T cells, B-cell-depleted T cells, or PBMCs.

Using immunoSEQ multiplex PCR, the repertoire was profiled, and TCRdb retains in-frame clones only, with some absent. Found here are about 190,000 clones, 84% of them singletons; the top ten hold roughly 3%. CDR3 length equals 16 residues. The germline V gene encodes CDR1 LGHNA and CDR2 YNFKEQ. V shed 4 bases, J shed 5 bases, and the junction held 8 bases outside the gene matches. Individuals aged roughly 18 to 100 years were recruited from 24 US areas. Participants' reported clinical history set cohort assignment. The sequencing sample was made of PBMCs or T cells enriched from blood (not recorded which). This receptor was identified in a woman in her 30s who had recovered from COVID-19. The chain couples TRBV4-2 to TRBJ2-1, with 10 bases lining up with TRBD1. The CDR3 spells CASSLSAGTGDNEQFF. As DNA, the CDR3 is TGTGCCAGCAGCCTTTCCGCCGGGACAGGGGACAATGAGCAGTTCTTC.